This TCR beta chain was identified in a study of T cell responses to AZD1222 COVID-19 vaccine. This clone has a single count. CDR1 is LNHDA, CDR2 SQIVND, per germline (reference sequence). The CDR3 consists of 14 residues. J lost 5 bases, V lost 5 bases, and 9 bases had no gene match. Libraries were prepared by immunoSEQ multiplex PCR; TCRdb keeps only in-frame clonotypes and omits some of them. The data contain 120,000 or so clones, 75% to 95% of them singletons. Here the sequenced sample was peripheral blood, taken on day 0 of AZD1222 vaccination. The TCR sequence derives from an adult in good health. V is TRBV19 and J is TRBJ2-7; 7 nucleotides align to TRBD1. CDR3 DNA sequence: TGTGCCAGTAGTCTTGACAGGGTTGGTCACGAGCAGTACTTC. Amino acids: CASSLDRVGHEQYF.